This T cell receptor (beta chain) was captured in a study of cytomegalovirus exposure and HLA in healthy donors. Findings and limits, study-wide: The investigators catalogued 164 TCR beta chains as cytomegalovirus-associated.

CDR3 length equals 13 residues. Per the germline V gene, CDR1 is MGHDK and CDR2 is SYGVNS. Trimming took 6 bases from V and 3 from J; bases not matched to a gene: 5. As for this clone: Its target is not known.

Sequencing used immunoSEQ multiplex PCR; TCRdb keeps in-frame clones, though not all of them. The sample records approximately 120,000 clones, almost 90% being singletons. The source of this sequence is a woman aged 18-29 years in good health and CMV-seronegative. Sequencing was done on a sample of PBMCs. The V and J genes are TRBV25-1 and TRBJ2-7, with 7 bases identical to TRBD1. The CDR3 is CASRDRALYEQYF. In nucleotides, the CDR3 is TGTGCCAGCAGAGACAGGGCCCTCTACGAGCAGTACTTC.